The 10 T cell receptor beta chains in this list originate from one sample, sequenced in a study of immune heterogeneity within non-small cell lung tumors (dated by TCRdb to the late 2010s). Sequencer: HiSeq X Ten. A multiplex PCR system amplified the TCR beta CDR3 region, with a first 10-cycle round using 32 V-gene forward and 13 J-gene reverse primers. TCRdb reanalyzed the raw reads on its own, using fastp at Q25 for trimming and MiXCR for clone calling, and kept in-frame beta chains. Records with the same CDR3 protein are collapsed into one entry carrying the most frequent genes and DNA. The sample has more than 3,000 distinct CDR3 sequences on record, 15% to 20% of them singletons. The ten largest clones add up to 18% of the sample. Genomic DNA extracted from bulk tumor tissue served as TCR template, with roughly 660 ng gDNA amplified per sample. Multiple biopsies per primary tumor were taken during surgery, spaced as far apart as possible within the tumor mass. The study cohort was described as untreated, and the patients were newly diagnosed NSCLC cases having curative surgery.

Material for sequencing was lung tumor tissue. The receptor source for this set is a man aged 50-60 years with non-small cell lung cancer.

This clonotype was recorded at least ten times. The chain carries TRBV7-2 and TRBJ1-1; D not certain. The CDR3 sequence is 13 residues long. V was shortened by 2 bases and J by 1 base, with 5 bases between the two germline ends. Germline V lookup: CDR1 SGHTA, CDR2 FQGNSA. CDR3 sequence (DNA): TGTGCCAGCAGCTTACGGTGGAACACTGAAGCTTTCTTT. This translates into CASSLRWNTEAFF.

This chain uses TRBV5-4 with TRBJ2-5; no reliable D call. CDR1 SGHNT and CDR2 YYREEE come from the germline V gene (reference sequence). The CDR3 runs to 12 residues. Trimming took off 3 bases at V and 0 bases at J, with 3 bases between the two ends. The CDR3 sequence: CASSYYQETQYF. CDR3 in DNA: TGTGCCAGCAGCTACTACCAAGAGACCCAGTACTTC.

By proportion, this clonotype is medium-sized. This chain uses TRBV7-9 with TRBJ2-7; D not resolved. The germline V gene encodes CDR1 SEHNR and CDR2 FQNEAQ (reference sequence). Between the trimmed V and J ends, which lost 3 bases and 3 bases, there was a span of 12 bases. The CDR3 length is 14 residues. CDR3 sequence reads: CASSFAGLVYEQYF. CDR3 DNA sequence: TGTGCCAGCAGCTTCGCAGGATTGGTCTACGAGCAGTACTTC.

This clonotype was picked up many times. This CDR3 reads CSATNRGPGEAFF. CDR3 DNA sequence: TGCAGTGCTACAAACAGGGGGCCCGGAGAAGCTTTCTTT. The V call is TRBV20-1, the J call TRBJ1-1; the match to TRBD1 covers 9 bases. This CDR3 is 13 amino acids long. The J segment lost 8 bases and the V segment lost 4 bases, leaving 8 bases of the junction unmatched. Germline assignment: CDR1 DFQATT and CDR2 SNEGSKA (reference sequence).

Points on this clonotype: A much larger clone is a single base away; this may be a read error. This sequence joins TRBV28 and TRBJ2-5; D unresolved. The CDR3 spans 16 residues. V lost 2 bases to trimming and J lost 2 bases, with 15 bases between them. CDR1 and CDR2 from the germline V gene are MDHEN and SYDVKM. CDR3 sequence (DNA): TGTGCCAGCAGTTTACTTGGCAGCGCTTCACAAGAGACCCAGTACTTC. This sequence encodes CASSLLGSASQETQYF.

This clonotype was seen many times. The gene calls are TRBV19 and TRBJ2-5; D call uncertain. CDR1 and CDR2 from the germline V gene are LNHDA and SQIVND (reference sequence). Trimming cost V 3 bases and J 2 bases, with 7 bases left between them. The CDR3 totals 13 residues. CDR3 sequence reads: CASSIGGQETQYF. In DNA form, the CDR3 reads TGTGCCAGTAGTATCGGCGGACAAGAGACCCAGTACTTC.

This clonotype is medium-sized within its sample. The chain couples TRBV4-1 to TRBJ2-7, with TRBD2 identical over 10 bases. The CDR3 contains 15 residues. From germline, CDR1 is MGHRA and CDR2 YSYEKL. The J segment lost 4 bases and the V segment lost 3 bases, leaving 6 bases of the junction unmatched. CDR3 region: CASSQSGRAGYEQYF. DNA for the CDR3: TGCGCCAGCAGCCAGAGCGGGAGGGCGGGGTACGAGCAGTACTTC.

This clonotype is deemed medium-sized (0.01 to 0.1%). The chain couples TRBV11-1 to TRBJ1-3; D is ambiguous. CDR3 size: 15 residues. The germline V gene encodes CDR1 SGHAT and CDR2 FQDESV (reference sequence). Trimming took 5 bases from V and 0 from J, leaving 11 bases between them. The CDR3 sequence is CASSPGTISGNTIYF. In nucleotides, the CDR3 is TGTGCCAGCAGCCCTGGCACCATCTCTGGAAACACCATATATTTT. Complete variable domain (other parts from reference TRBV11-1 and TRBJ1-3): EAEVAQSPRYKITEKSQAVAFWCDPISGHATLYWYRQILGQGPELLVQFQDESVVDDSQLPKDRFSAERLKGVDSTLKIQPAELGDSAMYLCASSPGTISGNTIYFGEGSWLTVV.

By proportion, this clonotype is medium-sized. The chain employs TRBV5-1 and TRBJ2-1; tentatively, D is TRBD1 or TRBD2 (5 bases each). The CDR3 contains 16 residues. The V end lost 3 bases, the J end lost 0 bases, and 13 bases lay between the germline ends. The germline V gene encodes CDR1 SGHRS and CDR2 YFSETQ. The CDR3 is CASSSGTASSYNEQFF. The CDR3 DNA follows: TGCGCCAGCAGCTCTGGGACCGCGAGCTCCTACAATGAGCAGTTCTTC.

This clonotype is labeled as medium-sized (0.01 to 0.1%). The gene calls are TRBV18 and TRBJ2-7; possible D gene TRBD2, 6 bases. Germline V gene sequence: CDR1 KGHSH, CDR2 LQKENI. V lost 1 base, J lost 3 bases, and 16 bases lay in between. The CDR3 is 16 amino acids. CDR3 loop: CASSPRVAGRVYEQYF. Here the CDR3 DNA reads TGTGCCAGCTCACCACGGGTTGCGGGACGAGTCTACGAGCAGTACTTC. The full variable domain, completed using reference TRBV18 and TRBJ2-7, is NAGVMQNPRHLVRRRGQEARLRCSPMKGHSHVYWYRQLPEEGLKFMVYLQKENIIDESGMPKERFSAEFPKEGPSILRIQQVVRGDSAAYFCASSPRVAGRVYEQYFGPGTRLTVT.